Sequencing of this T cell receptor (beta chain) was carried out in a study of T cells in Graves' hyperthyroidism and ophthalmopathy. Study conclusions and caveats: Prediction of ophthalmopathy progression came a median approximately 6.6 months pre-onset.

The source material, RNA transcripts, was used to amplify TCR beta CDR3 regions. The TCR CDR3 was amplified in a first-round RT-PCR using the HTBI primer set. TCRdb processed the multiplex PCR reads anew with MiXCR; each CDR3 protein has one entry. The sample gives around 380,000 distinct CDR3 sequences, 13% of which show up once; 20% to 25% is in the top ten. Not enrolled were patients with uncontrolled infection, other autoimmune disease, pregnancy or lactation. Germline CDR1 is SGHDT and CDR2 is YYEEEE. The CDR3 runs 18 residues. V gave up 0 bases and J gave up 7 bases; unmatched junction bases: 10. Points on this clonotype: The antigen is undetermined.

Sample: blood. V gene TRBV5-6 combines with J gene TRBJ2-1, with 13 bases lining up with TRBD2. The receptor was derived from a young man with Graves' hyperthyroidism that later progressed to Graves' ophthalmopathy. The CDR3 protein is CASSLAGLAGRRGNEQFF. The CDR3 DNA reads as TGTGCCAGCAGCTTGGCGGGACTAGCGGGGAGACGGGGGAATGAGCAGTTCTTC.